Sequencing of this T cell receptor beta chain was carried out in a study of post-analysis software for immune sequencing data. Sequencing libraries made from TCR beta cDNA carried unique molecular identifiers. TCRdb analysed the PCR reads with MiXCR anew, one entry per CDR3 protein. Found here are roughly 800,000 distinct CDR3 sequences, around 46% of them singletons; the top ten hold approximately 4.4%. This clonotype came up a few times. What it binds is not known. V shed 6 bases and J shed 2 bases, with 19 bases lying between them. The CDR3 has 16 amino acids. Germline assignment: CDR1 LGHNT and CDR2 FRNRAP. Study-wide findings and caveats: TRBV5-6, TRBV5-1 and TRBV20-1 belonged to a set of about 5 TRBV segments that were more frequent in patients than controls. Batch-matched samples strongly co-clustered by F measure.

The gene calls are TRBV12-5 and TRBJ2-5; D is possibly TRBD2 (7 bases). The clonotype comes from a girl aged 5-17 years with multiple sclerosis. The sequenced sample was blood. CDR3 in DNA: TGTGCTAGTGGCCGGGAGGATCCCGGACAGCAAGAGACCCAGTACTTC. Translation gives CASGREDPGQQETQYF.